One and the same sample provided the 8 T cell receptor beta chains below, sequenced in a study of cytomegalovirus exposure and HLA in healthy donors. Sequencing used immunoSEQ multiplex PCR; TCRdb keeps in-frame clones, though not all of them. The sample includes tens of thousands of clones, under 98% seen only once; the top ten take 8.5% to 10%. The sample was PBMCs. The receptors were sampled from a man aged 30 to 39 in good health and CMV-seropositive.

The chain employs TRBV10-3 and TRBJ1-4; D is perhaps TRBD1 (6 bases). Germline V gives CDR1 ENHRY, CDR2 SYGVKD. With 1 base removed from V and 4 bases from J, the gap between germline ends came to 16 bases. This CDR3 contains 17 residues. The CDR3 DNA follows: TGTGCCATCAGTGAGTTCGACCCGGGACAACATAATGAAAAACTGTTTTTT. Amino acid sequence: CAISEFDPGQHNEKLFF.

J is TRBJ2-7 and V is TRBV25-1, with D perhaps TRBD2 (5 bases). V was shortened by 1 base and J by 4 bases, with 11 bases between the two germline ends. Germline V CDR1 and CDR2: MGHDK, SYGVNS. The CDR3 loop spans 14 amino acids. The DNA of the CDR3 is TGTGCCAGCAGTGAATGGGGAGCCCGGTACGAGCAGTACTTC. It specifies CASSEWGARYEQYF.

The CDR3 bases are TGCGCCAGCAGTTTACAGTTGGGTAGTGGGGCCAACGTCCTGACTTTC. Protein sequence: CASSLQLGSGANVLTF. The chain employs TRBV5-1 and TRBJ2-6; D uncertain. The CDR3 runs to 16 residues. Germline CDR1 and CDR2: SGHRS and YFSETQ. V was trimmed by 5 bases and J by 3 bases, leaving 15 bases between them.

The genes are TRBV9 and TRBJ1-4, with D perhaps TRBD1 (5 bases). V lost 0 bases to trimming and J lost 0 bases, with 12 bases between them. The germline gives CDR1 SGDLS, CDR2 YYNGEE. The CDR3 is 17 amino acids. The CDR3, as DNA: TGTGCCAGCAGCGTAGGGTGGGGGGATGCAACTAATGAAAAACTGTTTTTT. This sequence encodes CASSVGWGDATNEKLFF.

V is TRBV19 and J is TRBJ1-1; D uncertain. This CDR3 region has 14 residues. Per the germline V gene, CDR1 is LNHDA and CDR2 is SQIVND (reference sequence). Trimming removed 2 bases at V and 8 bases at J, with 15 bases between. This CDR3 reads CASSIKITTREAFF. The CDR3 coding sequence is TGTGCCAGTAGTATAAAAATAACGACTCGAGAAGCTTTCTTT.

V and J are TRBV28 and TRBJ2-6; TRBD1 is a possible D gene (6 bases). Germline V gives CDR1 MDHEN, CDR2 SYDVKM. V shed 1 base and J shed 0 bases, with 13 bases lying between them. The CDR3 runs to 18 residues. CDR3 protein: CASSLYRVFPSGANVLTF. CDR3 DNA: TGTGCCAGCAGTTTATACAGGGTTTTCCCCTCTGGGGCCAACGTCCTGACTTTC.

CDR3 bases: TGCGCCAGCAGCCCTCCGACAGGGGCCGGAGAGACCCAGTACTTC. Translation gives CASSPPTGAGETQYF. The V call is TRBV5-1, the J call TRBJ2-5; 8 positions agree with TRBD1. The CDR3 is 15 amino acids. V lost 4 bases, J lost 4 bases, and 9 bases stayed unmatched. CDR1 is SGHRS and CDR2 is YFSETQ in the germline V gene. The full variable domain, with the rest looked up from reference TRBV5-1 and TRBJ2-5, is KAGVTQTPRYLIKTRGQQVTLSCSPISGHRSVSWYQQTPGQGLQFLFEYFSETQRNKGNFPGRFSGRQFSNSRSEMNVSTLELGDSALYLCASSPPTGAGETQYFGPGTRLLVL.

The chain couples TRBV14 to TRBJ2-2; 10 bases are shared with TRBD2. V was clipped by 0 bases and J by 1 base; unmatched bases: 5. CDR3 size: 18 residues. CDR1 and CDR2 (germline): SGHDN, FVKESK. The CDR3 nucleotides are TGTGCCAGCAGCCAAGATGAGGCTAGCGGGGGGAACACCGGGGAGCTGTTTTTT. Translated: CASSQDEASGGNTGELFF.